The 27 T cell receptor beta chains listed next were all sequenced from one sample in a study of PD-L1 blockade in urothelial cancer. Using immunoSEQ multiplex PCR, the repertoire was profiled, and TCRdb retains in-frame clones only, with some absent. Of some 25,000 clones listed, 84% were seen once; the top ten hold 9.6%. Sequencing was performed on PBMCs, taken around atezolizumab (anti-PD-L1) treatment. These receptors all stem from a man between 65 and 85 years old with urothelial cancer.

This chain connects TRBV11-3 to TRBJ2-6; no clear D gene. V lost 1 base to trimming and J lost 4 bases, with 5 bases between them. The length of the CDR3 is 14 residues. Germline V CDR1 and CDR2: SGHNT, YENEEA. CDR3 sequence (DNA): TGTGCCAGCAGCTTAGGCCAGGGGGCCAACGTCCTGACTTTC. Translation gives CASSLGQGANVLTF.

This chain connects TRBV18 to TRBJ2-5; TRBD1 matches at 8 bases. The CDR3 has 15 amino acids. The V and J ends lost 9 bases and 5 bases, in that order; junction bases with no gene match: 14. CDR1 and CDR2 (germline): KGHSH, LQKENI. This chain's CDR3 is CASMTPGQEGETQYF. DNA for the CDR3: TGTGCCAGTATGACCCCGGGACAGGAGGGGGAGACCCAGTACTTC.

This chain links TRBV11-2 with TRBJ1-5; D gene uncertain. CDR1 SGHAT and CDR2 FQNNGV come from the germline V gene. The CDR3 spans 16 residues. V lost 0 bases, J lost 0 bases, and 9 bases lay in between. The DNA for the CDR3 is TGTGCCAGCAGCTTAGACAGTCTTTATAGCAATCAGCCCCAGCATTTT. It translates to CASSLDSLYSNQPQHF.

The rearrangement joins TRBV27 to TRBJ2-1; 10 bases match TRBD2. With 6 bases clipped from V and 7 bases from J, the junction kept 6 bases outside the gene matches. Germline V gene data show CDR1 as MNHEY and CDR2 as SMNVEV (reference sequence). The CDR3 is 14 amino acids. DNA for the CDR3: TGTGCCAGCAGAAGAGCGGGAGGGGGGAATGAGCAGTTCTTC. This translates into CASRRAGGGNEQFF.

Notes on this clone: A junction end diverges from the germline sequence, so it may reflect a read error. The chain uses TRBV7-8 and TRBJ2-7; D not resolved. From germline, CDR1 is SGHVS and CDR2 FQNEAQ. The CDR3 extends over 13 amino acids. The CDR3 protein is CASSLARYGTRDF. DNA of the CDR3: TGTGCCAGCAGCTTAGCTAGGTACGGCACTCGGGACTTC.

This clone was counted a few times. The CDR3 here is CATSPRQGWGNQPQHF. CDR3 nucleotides: TGTGCCACCAGCCCTCGACAGGGCTGGGGCAATCAGCCCCAGCATTTT. The rearrangement links TRBV15 to TRBJ1-5; 7 positions match TRBD1. V shed 5 bases and J 2 bases; nucleotides not matched to a gene: 9. This CDR3 contains 16 residues. CDR1 LNHNV and CDR2 YYDKDF come from the germline V gene (reference sequence).

This clone was seen once. The rearrangement links TRBV5-1 to TRBJ2-3, with TRBD2 identical over 9 bases. The CDR3 is 16 residues long. The trim removed 4 bases at V and 1 base at J, leaving 7 bases unmatched. From germline, CDR1 is SGHRS and CDR2 YFSETQ. CDR3 sequence reads: CASSMEAGGGTDTQYF. The CDR3 DNA follows: TGCGCCAGCAGCATGGAAGCGGGAGGCGGCACAGATACGCAGTATTTT.

The V and J genes are TRBV2 and TRBJ2-2, with TRBD2 as a possible D gene (5 bases). Deletions cut 2 bases from V and 4 bases from J, with 11 bases between. CDR1 is SNHLY and CDR2 is FYNNEI in the germline V gene. CDR3 length: 15 amino acids. The CDR3 loop reads CASSELRVPTGELFF. CDR3 bases: TGTGCCAGCAGTGAATTGAGGGTACCCACCGGGGAGCTGTTTTTT.

The chain uses TRBV2 and TRBJ2-2; 8 bases fit TRBD1. The CDR3 sequence is 14 residues long. Germline trimming cut 4 bases from V and 7 bases from J; bases unmatched to any gene: 5. The germline V gene has CDR1 SNHLY and CDR2 FYNNEI. The CDR3 here is CASSVWTGNGELFF. The CDR3, as DNA: TGTGCCAGCAGTGTTTGGACAGGGAACGGGGAGCTGTTTTTT.

This chain joins TRBV11-1 and TRBJ2-1, with 8 bases matching TRBD2. Germline assignment: CDR1 SGHAT and CDR2 FQDESV (reference sequence). The CDR3 is made up of 15 amino acids. Losses at the gene ends were 3 bases for V and 8 bases for J; bases not matched to a gene: 9. The CDR3 protein is CASSLRGAQSYEQFF. The DNA of the CDR3 is TGTGCCAGCAGCTTGCGGGGGGCCCAATCGTATGAGCAGTTCTTC.

The chain joins TRBV5-1 to TRBJ1-2, with D possibly matching TRBD1 (6 bases). Germline CDR1 and CDR2: SGHRS and YFSETQ. CDR3 length equals 20 residues. V was trimmed by 4 bases and J by 5 bases, leaving 33 bases between them. The CDR3 nucleotides are TGCGCCAGCAGCCCGGGGACACATGAAAGGGGTTTTGCCTACGCGTATGGCTACACCTTC. It specifies CASSPGTHERGFAYAYGYTF.

The chain recombines TRBV30 with TRBJ2-3; D uncertain. V shed 2 bases and J shed 0 bases, with 12 bases lying between them. Per the germline V gene, CDR1 is GTSNPN and CDR2 is SVGIG (reference sequence). The CDR3 spans 15 residues. The chain's CDR3 is CAWSPLGGSTDTQYF. CDR3 DNA: TGTGCCTGGAGTCCCCTAGGTGGGAGCACAGATACGCAGTATTTT.

About this clone itself: Other DNA variants within this sample encode the same CDR3. V usage is TRBV5-1 and J usage is TRBJ2-5; possible D gene TRBD2, 5 bases. V lost 5 bases and J 5 bases, leaving 13 bases between the germline ends. This CDR3 spans 13 amino acids. Germline assignment: CDR1 SGHRS and CDR2 YFSETQ. CDR3 protein: CASRLGSEETQYF. The CDR3 coding sequence is TGCGCCAGCAGGCTTGGGAGTGAGGAGACCCAGTACTTC.

V usage is TRBV5-1 and J usage is TRBJ2-1, with TRBD2 matching over 7 bases. Germline V CDR1 and CDR2: SGHRS, YFSETQ. The V and J ends lost 2 bases and 5 bases, in that order; junction bases with no gene match: 4. This CDR3 contains 14 residues. This CDR3 reads CASSFVGGNNEQFF. CDR3 in DNA: TGCGCCAGCAGCTTTGTCGGGGGGAACAATGAGCAGTTCTTC. Full variable domain (rest looked up from reference TRBV5-1 and TRBJ2-1): KAGVTQTPRYLIKTRGQQVTLSCSPISGHRSVSWYQQTPGQGLQFLFEYFSETQRNKGNFPGRFSGRQFSNSRSEMNVSTLELGDSALYLCASSFVGGNNEQFFGPGTRLTVL.

This chain uses TRBV4-1 with TRBJ1-1; the match to TRBD1 covers 10 bases. This CDR3 is built from 14 residues. The junction had 7 bases not matched to a gene; V was cut back by 6 bases and J by 6 bases. The germline CDR1 and CDR2 sequences are MGHRA and YSYEKL. CDR3 amino acids: CASRRPGQGPEAFF. The CDR3 DNA reads as TGCGCCAGCAGGCGCCCGGGACAGGGGCCTGAAGCTTTCTTT.

The gene calls are TRBV5-4 and TRBJ2-6; 7 bases are shared with TRBD1. V shed 4 bases and J 2 bases; nucleotides not matched to a gene: 6. The CDR3 runs 16 residues. Germline CDR1 is SGHNT and CDR2 is YYREEE (reference sequence). The chain's CDR3 is CASSAGQAAGANVLTF. The DNA for the CDR3 is TGTGCCAGCAGCGCCGGACAGGCCGCTGGGGCCAACGTCCTGACTTTC.

V is TRBV7-8 and J is TRBJ1-5; D is perhaps TRBD1 (6 bases). Germline CDR1 and CDR2: SGHVS and FQNEAQ. The V gene lost 1 base and the J gene lost 4 bases, with 20 bases spanning the gap. The CDR3 has 18 amino acids. CDR3 DNA sequence: TGTGCCAGCAGCTTAGTTACTGGGGTACAGGGCCGAAATCAGCCCCAGCATTTT. As protein: CASSLVTGVQGRNQPQHF.

The chain has TRBV19 and TRBJ2-5; TRBD2 might be the D (6 bases). Germline V gene lookup returns CDR1 LNHDA and CDR2 SQIVND (reference sequence). Trimming left V 1 base short and J 9 bases short, with 24 bases between. The CDR3 is 17 residues long. The CDR3 sequence: CASSIVFSGEGPEAQYF. CDR3 bases: TGTGCCAGTAGTATAGTCTTTTCGGGAGAGGGGCCTGAGGCCCAGTACTTC.

The V and J genes are TRBV30 and TRBJ1-2; 9 bases are a match to TRBD1. CDR1 is GTSNPN, CDR2 SVGIG, per germline (reference sequence). This CDR3 has 14 residues. Trimming took 4 bases from V and 4 from J; bases not matched to a gene: 7. In nucleotides, the CDR3 is TGTGCCTGGATACTGGGACAGGGTGGCTATGGCTACACCTTC. It specifies CAWILGQGGYGYTF.

The chain combines TRBV10-2 with TRBJ2-7; perhaps TRBD2 as D (6 bases). This CDR3 has 12 residues. CDR1 and CDR2 from the germline V gene are WSHSY and SAAADI. V was pared by 6 bases and J by 0 bases, with 6 bases between. The chain's CDR3 is CASRGGSYEQYF. The CDR3 region has the DNA TGCGCCAGCAGGGGGGGCTCCTACGAGCAGTACTTC.

The CDR3 reads CASSSSLHGSYNEQFF. Here the CDR3 DNA reads TGTGCCAGTAGTTCTAGCCTCCACGGCTCCTACAATGAGCAGTTCTTC. The chain combines TRBV19 with TRBJ2-1; D is possibly TRBD2 (5 bases). The V gene lost 5 bases and the J gene lost 0 bases, with 14 bases spanning the gap. The CDR3 totals 16 residues. Germline CDR1 LNHDA, CDR2 SQIVND (reference sequence).

V usage is TRBV27 and J usage is TRBJ1-3; maybe TRBD1 (6 bases). This CDR3 is 16 amino acids long. V lost 6 bases, J lost 0 bases, and 15 bases lay in between. The germline gives CDR1 MNHEY, CDR2 SMNVEV (reference sequence). CDR3 region: CASRDSGQPSGNTIYF. CDR3 in DNA: TGTGCCAGCAGGGACAGCGGACAACCCTCTGGAAACACCATATATTTT.

This clone is a singleton in its sample. The chain uses TRBV6-1 and TRBJ2-1; D gene unclear. Per the germline V gene, CDR1 is MNHNS and CDR2 is SASEGT. V lost 6 bases, J lost 1 base, and 4 bases lay in between. There are 12 residues in the CDR3. The chain's CDR3 is CASSYSYNEQFF. In nucleotides, the CDR3 is TGTGCCAGCAGCTATTCCTACAATGAGCAGTTCTTC.

The genes are TRBV5-1 and TRBJ2-5; TRBD1 aligns across 10 bases. V lost 4 bases and J lost 3; bases outside the gene matches: 9. CDR1 and CDR2 from the germline V gene are SGHRS and YFSETQ. The CDR3 runs to 16 residues. The CDR3 region is CASSRLTGTGEETQYF. DNA of the CDR3: TGCGCCAGCAGCCGTCTGACCGGGACAGGGGAAGAGACCCAGTACTTC.

The rearrangement uses TRBV7-2 and TRBJ2-3, with D possibly being TRBD1 (6 bases). CDR3 length: 15 residues. Germline V gene data show CDR1 as SGHTA and CDR2 as FQGNSA. Trimming pared 2 bases from V and 6 bases from J, leaving 15 bases between. Here the CDR3 reads CASSLLGERGDTQYF. The CDR3 DNA reads as TGTGCCAGCAGCTTATTAGGGGAAAGGGGGGATACGCAGTATTTT. Based on the CDR3 plus reference TRBV7-2 and TRBJ2-3, the full variable domain is GAGVSQSPSNKVTEKGKDVELRCDPISGHTALYWYRQSLGQGLEFLIYFQGNSAPDKSGLPSDRFSAERTGGSVSTLTIQRTQQEDSAVYLCASSLLGERGDTQYFGPGTRLTVL.

The rearrangement uses TRBV11-1 and TRBJ2-2, with 8 nucleotides matching TRBD2. The germline gives CDR1 SGHAT, CDR2 FQDESV (reference sequence). The CDR3 is 14 residues long. The ends lost 8 bases at V and 8 bases at J; junction bases unmatched: 10. In DNA, the CDR3 is TGTGCCAGCGGAAAGCGGGAGAGCTCGGGGGAGCTGTTTTTT. Amino acids: CASGKRESSGELFF.

V usage is TRBV28 and J usage is TRBJ2-1; 9 bases match TRBD1. Unmatched junction bases numbered 6, after V lost 4 bases and J lost 5 bases. The CDR3 sequence is 15 residues long. Germline lookup yields CDR1 MDHEN and CDR2 SYDVKM. The CDR3 DNA reads as TGTGCCAGCAGTTCCGCCGGGACAGGGAACAATGAGCAGTTCTTC. This encodes CASSSAGTGNNEQFF.